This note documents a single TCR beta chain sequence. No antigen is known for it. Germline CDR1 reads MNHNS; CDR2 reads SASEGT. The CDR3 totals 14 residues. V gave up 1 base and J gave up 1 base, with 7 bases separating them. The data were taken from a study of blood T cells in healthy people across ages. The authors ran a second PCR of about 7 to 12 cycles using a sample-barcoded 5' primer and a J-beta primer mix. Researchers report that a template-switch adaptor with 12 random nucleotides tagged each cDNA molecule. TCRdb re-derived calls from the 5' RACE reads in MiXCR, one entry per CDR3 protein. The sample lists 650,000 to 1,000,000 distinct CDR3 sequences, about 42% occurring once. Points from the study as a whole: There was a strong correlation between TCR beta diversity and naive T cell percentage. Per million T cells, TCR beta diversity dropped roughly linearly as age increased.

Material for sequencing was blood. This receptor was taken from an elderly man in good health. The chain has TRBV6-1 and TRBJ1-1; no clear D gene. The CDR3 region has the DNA TGTGCCAGCAGTGAAGATACACGGAACACTGAAGCTTTCTTT. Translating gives CASSEDTRNTEAFF.